A single sample is the source of the 22 T cell receptor beta chains below, sequenced in a study of CD8 T cells in ankylosing spondylitis. One entry per CDR3 protein, called by TCRdb with MiXCR from the 5' RACE reads. The sample contains some 250,000 distinct CDR3 sequences, about 10% of which appear only once. The sample comprised blood, either unsorted or a sorted T cell fraction (not recorded which). The receptors were sampled from a male donor with ankylosing spondylitis or in good health (not recorded which).

This clonotype came up once. The V and J genes are TRBV12-3 or TRBV12-4 and TRBJ1-1; D is perhaps TRBD1 (5 bases). The V end was cut by 6 bases, the J end by 4 bases, with 15 bases between. This CDR3 spans 14 amino acids. CDR3 in amino acids: CASRHGTAPTEAFF. The CDR3 DNA sequence: TGTGCCAGCAGGCACGGGACGGCACCCACTGAAGCTTTCTTT.

The CDR3 bases are TGTGCCAGCAGCCCCAGGACTAGCGGGAGGTCGGGTAATGAGCAGTTCTTC. Translated: CASSPRTSGRSGNEQFF. This chain connects TRBV7-3 to TRBJ2-1; 14 nucleotides match TRBD2. The V and J ends lost 5 bases and 7 bases, in that order; junction bases with no gene match: 10. The CDR3 runs to 17 residues. The germline V gene has CDR1 SGHTA and CDR2 FQGTGA.

This clonotype was recorded many times. V is TRBV12-3 or TRBV12-4 and J is TRBJ1-5; possibly TRBD1 for D (5 bases). CDR3 length equals 15 residues. V was shortened by 1 base and J by 4 bases, with 11 bases between the two germline ends. This chain's CDR3 is CASSLGGEGNQPQHF. As DNA, the CDR3 is TGTGCCAGCAGTTTAGGGGGAGAGGGGAATCAGCCCCAGCATTTT.

This clonotype turned up a few times. The chain couples TRBV3-1 to TRBJ2-5; 8 bases match TRBD2. The CDR3 sequence is 15 residues long. Germline CDR1 is LGHDT and CDR2 is YNNKEL (reference sequence). V dropped 6 bases and J dropped 2; count of bases not matched to a gene: 8. CDR3 sequence reads: CASRRLSSGQETQYF. The DNA of the CDR3 is TGTGCCAGCAGACGACTGTCTAGCGGGCAAGAGACCCAGTACTTC.

This clonotype showed up many times. The chain recombines TRBV12-3 or TRBV12-4 with TRBJ2-2; 8 bases align to TRBD2. This CDR3 comprises 17 residues. Trimming removed 7 bases from V and 0 bases from J; junction bases left unmatched: 10. For the CDR3, the DNA is TGTGCCAGCATAGGGGGGCGCGGGAGGCCGAACACCGGGGAGCTGTTTTTT. Its translation: CASIGGRGRPNTGELFF.

Ten or more counts support this clonotype. The chain is built from TRBV7-9 and TRBJ2-7; a weak D match, TRBD2 (5 bases). V lost 8 bases to trimming and J lost 12 bases, with 14 bases between them. Germline V CDR1 and CDR2: SEHNR, FQNEAQ (reference sequence). The CDR3 extends over 10 amino acids. As DNA, the CDR3 is TGTGCCAGCGGAGACGGGGTTACGTACTTC. The encoded protein is CASGDGVTYF. The full variable domain, its missing parts supplied by reference TRBV7-9 and TRBJ2-7, is DTGVSQNPRHKITKRGQNVTFRCDPISEHNRLYWYRQTLGQGPEFLTYFQNEAQLEKSRLLSDRFSAERPKGSFSTLEIQRTEQGDSAMYLCASGDGVTYFGPGTRLTVT.

This clonotype was seen repeatedly, ten times or more. This sequence joins TRBV12-3 or TRBV12-4 and TRBJ2-7; TRBD1 matches 11 bases. With V trimmed by 6 bases and J by 6 bases, 4 bases remained unmatched. The CDR3 extends over 13 amino acids. CDR3 region: CASSSGTGGEQYF. CDR3 DNA: TGTGCCAGCAGCTCCGGGACAGGGGGCGAGCAGTACTTC.

As DNA, the CDR3 is TGTGCCAGCAGTTTAACGGCAGGGCGTCAGGAGCAGTTCTTC. Protein sequence: CASSLTAGRQEQFF. The V and J genes are TRBV28 and TRBJ2-1; maybe TRBD1 (5 bases). The CDR3 extends over 14 amino acids. CDR1 is MDHEN, CDR2 SYDVKM, per germline. Trimming shortened V by 2 bases and J by 10 bases, and 15 bases separated the two germline ends.

This clonotype was observed many times. This chain uses TRBV7-9 with TRBJ1-1; 7 nucleotides line up with TRBD1. The CDR3 is made up of 15 amino acids. Germline CDR1 reads SEHNR; CDR2 reads FQNEAQ (reference sequence). Trimming cost V 8 bases and J 3 bases; bases outside gene matches: 12. Here the CDR3 DNA reads TGTGCCAGCGCTAGGAAGGGGGCGGGGGACACTGAAGCTTTCTTT. Translated: CASARKGAGDTEAFF.

This clonotype was observed at least ten times. One end of the junction does not line up with germline, which may come from a read error. The genes are TRBV12-3 or TRBV12-4 and TRBJ2-5; 8 positions agree with TRBD2. The CDR3 contains 15 residues. DNA for the CDR3: TGTGCCAGCAGTTTAGGAGGCGGGGGGTCCCTCACCAAGAACTTC. Its translation: CASSLGGGGSLTKNF.

This clonotype appeared many times. CDR3 region: CAISESPTSGRNEQFF. As DNA, the CDR3 is TGTGCCATCAGTGAGTCTCCGACTAGCGGGAGAAATGAGCAGTTCTTC. V and J are TRBV10-3 and TRBJ2-1; 12 positions agree with TRBD2. This CDR3 contains 16 residues. V lost 0 bases and J lost 7; bases outside the gene matches: 4. In germline, CDR1 is ENHRY, CDR2 SYGVKD.

This clonotype has just a few counts. The rearrangement uses TRBV18 and TRBJ1-1; 9 bases agree with TRBD1. The CDR3 has 17 amino acids. V dropped 2 bases and J dropped 4; count of bases not matched to a gene: 11. Germline-derived CDR1 and CDR2 are KGHSH and LQKENI. The DNA of the CDR3 is TGTGCCAGCTCACCAAGAGAAACCGGGACAGGGCCCACTGAAGCTTTCTTT. It yields the protein CASSPRETGTGPTEAFF.

At least ten counts were recorded for this clonotype. The rearrangement joins TRBV20-1 to TRBJ2-1, with D perhaps being TRBD1 or TRBD2 (5 bases each). Germline CDR1 and CDR2: DFQATT and SNEGSKA (reference sequence). V was shortened by 3 bases and J by 7 bases, with 16 bases between the two germline ends. There are 14 residues in the CDR3. The CDR3 is CSASRERDLNEQFF. CDR3 nucleotides: TGCAGTGCTAGTAGGGAGAGGGACCTAAATGAGCAGTTCTTC.

This clonotype was observed at least ten times. J is TRBJ2-7 and V is TRBV11-1, with D possibly TRBD1 on 5 matching bases. This CDR3 has 13 amino acids. The ends were cut back, 8 bases at V and 0 bases at J, with 11 bases in the middle. Germline CDR1 is SGHAT and CDR2 is FQDESV (reference sequence). DNA for the CDR3: TGTGCCAGCGCATCCAGGGTCTCCTACGAGCAGTACTTC. It specifies CASASRVSYEQYF.

This clonotype was observed a handful of times. This chain links TRBV7-9 with TRBJ2-7, with 11 bases that match TRBD1. With 5 bases clipped from V and 0 bases from J, the junction kept 3 bases outside the gene matches. The CDR3 contains 15 residues. Germline CDR1 SEHNR, CDR2 FQNEAQ (reference sequence). CDR3 in amino acids: CASSAGQGVSYEQYF. The DNA of the CDR3 is TGTGCCAGCAGCGCGGGACAGGGGGTCTCCTACGAGCAGTACTTC.

This clonotype was detected ten times or more. The V gene is TRBV10-2, the J gene TRBJ2-3; D remains unclear. The V and J ends lost 3 bases and 1 base respectively, with 5 bases between them. The germline CDR1 and CDR2 sequences are WSHSY and SAAADI. The CDR3 has 13 residues. Here the CDR3 reads CASSEERTDTQYF. The DNA of the CDR3 is TGCGCCAGCAGTGAAGAACGCACAGATACGCAGTATTTT.

This clonotype was recorded at least ten times. The chain combines TRBV10-3 with TRBJ2-4, with 7 bases that match TRBD1. The CDR3 extends over 11 amino acids. CDR1 is ENHRY and CDR2 is SYGVKD in the germline V gene. V dropped 10 bases and J dropped 8; count of bases not matched to a gene: 5. The CDR3 DNA follows: TGTGCCACCCGGGACAGTGACATTCAGTACTTC. This gives the protein CATRDSDIQYF.

This clonotype came up a few times. This sequence joins TRBV7-9 and TRBJ2-2; possible D gene TRBD2, 5 bases. Trimming took 3 bases from V and 0 from J, leaving 8 bases between them. CDR1 and CDR2 from the germline V gene are SEHNR and FQNEAQ (reference sequence). The CDR3 runs 15 residues. The CDR3 nucleotides are TGTGCCAGCAGCTTGCCGGGATCGAACACCGGGGAGCTGTTTTTT. Translating it yields CASSLPGSNTGELFF.

The chain is built from TRBV3-1 and TRBJ2-5; the D gene is possibly TRBD2 (5 bases). V lost 1 base and J lost 5, with 14 bases in between. This CDR3 contains 15 residues. The V gene's germline CDR1 is LGHDT and CDR2 YNNKEL (reference sequence). The CDR3 loop is CASSQGGRGSETQYF. CDR3 sequence (DNA): TGTGCCAGCAGCCAAGGAGGAAGAGGGTCGGAGACCCAGTACTTC.

The V call is TRBV6-5, the J call TRBJ1-5; the D gene is possibly TRBD1 (5 bases). V lost 4 bases, J lost 7 bases, and 11 bases lay in between. CDR3 length: 13 amino acids. Looked up from germline, CDR1 is MNHEY and CDR2 is SVGAGI. The CDR3 nucleotides read TGTGCCAGCAGTTTCAGTCAGGGACAGCCCCAGCATTTT. Translated: CASSFSQGQPQHF.

This clonotype showed up many times. V gene TRBV6-1 combines with J gene TRBJ2-7; perhaps TRBD1 as D (6 bases). Trimming took off 5 bases at V and 5 bases at J, with 22 bases between the two ends. The CDR3 covers 16 residues. CDR1 is MNHNS, CDR2 SASEGT, per germline. CDR3 sequence reads: CASSQLQRWGRNEQYF. As DNA, the CDR3 is TGTGCCAGCAGTCAGTTACAACGGTGGGGGCGAAACGAGCAGTACTTC.

V is TRBV20-1 and J is TRBJ1-2, with D perhaps matching TRBD1 (5 bases). The germline V gene encodes CDR1 DFQATT and CDR2 SNEGSKA (reference sequence). The length of the CDR3 is 16 residues. Trimming took off 3 bases at V and 7 bases at J, with 24 bases between the two ends. Written as DNA, the CDR3 is TGCAGTGCTAGTGTGCCGGGACTTAACCTTGAGGGTGGCTACACCTTC. This gives the protein CSASVPGLNLEGGYTF.